A single sample is the source of the 9 T cell receptor beta chains below, sequenced in a study of blood T cell repertoires in COVID-19. Sequencing was performed with immunoSEQ multiplex PCR; in TCRdb, only in-frame clones are kept and a portion is missing. The sample yields 70,000 or so clones, roughly 80% seen once. Sequences were obtained from peripheral blood. All receptors derive from a man aged 55 to 70 with COVID-19, enrolled during active disease.

V usage is TRBV24-1 and J usage is TRBJ1-4; no clear D gene. Trimming pared 5 bases from V and 6 bases from J, leaving 18 bases between. Germline assignment: CDR1 KGHDR and CDR2 SFDVKD. This CDR3 region has 16 residues. The CDR3 region is CATSAGSLGGDEKLFF. The CDR3 DNA is TGTGCCACCAGTGCGGGCTCCCTCGGCGGGGATGAAAAACTGTTTTTT.

The chain links TRBV11-3 to TRBJ2-1; D uncertain. Germline lookup yields CDR1 SGHNT and CDR2 YENEEA. The CDR3 covers 15 residues. V lost 0 bases and J 0 bases, leaving 6 bases between the germline ends. Here the CDR3 reads CASSLEESSYNEQFF. CDR3 bases: TGTGCCAGCAGCTTAGAGGAGAGCTCCTACAATGAGCAGTTCTTC.

The rearrangement joins TRBV2 to TRBJ1-2; 7 bases align to TRBD1. In germline, CDR1 is SNHLY, CDR2 FYNNEI. The CDR3 runs 14 residues. V lost 2 bases and J lost 10; bases outside the gene matches: 10. The CDR3 region has the DNA TGTGCCAGCAGTGAAAGAGGGGGCCCGAGCGTCTACACCTTC. Protein: CASSERGGPSVYTF.

This sequence joins TRBV7-9 and TRBJ2-7; D not certain. Looked up from germline, CDR1 is SEHNR and CDR2 is FQNEAQ (reference sequence). This CDR3 region has 13 residues. The V and J ends lost 5 bases and 0 bases respectively, with 8 bases between them. The CDR3 nucleotides read TGTGCCAGCAGCCCCCGCAGCTCCTACGAGCAGTACTTC. Amino acid sequence: CASSPRSSYEQYF.

The chain is built from TRBV5-1 and TRBJ2-7; D not resolved. This CDR3 spans 14 amino acids. Germline V gene data show CDR1 as SGHRS and CDR2 as YFSETQ. V gave up 0 bases and J gave up 3 bases, with 10 bases separating them. CDR3 coding DNA: TGCGCCAGCAGCTTGGGGGCGCTTATCTACGAGCAGTACTTC. Translation: CASSLGALIYEQYF.

The chain recombines TRBV6-5 with TRBJ2-1; maybe TRBD1 (5 bases). V was trimmed by 7 bases and J by 8 bases, leaving 18 bases between them. Germline lookup yields CDR1 MNHEY and CDR2 SVGAGI. This CDR3 is built from 14 residues. CDR3 region: CASMSSKGWHEQFF. The CDR3 DNA sequence: TGTGCCAGCATGAGTTCTAAGGGGTGGCATGAGCAGTTCTTC.

In nucleotides, the CDR3 is TGTGCCAGCAGCGTAGCTCTAGTAGCGGGGGAGCAGTACTTC. This translates into CASSVALVAGEQYF. The chain recombines TRBV9 with TRBJ2-7, with TRBD2 matching over 8 bases. With V trimmed by 0 bases and J by 7 bases, 6 bases remained unmatched. This CDR3 contains 14 residues. Germline CDR1 SGDLS, CDR2 YYNGEE.

The chain links TRBV6-1 to TRBJ1-5; TRBD1 agrees at 7 bases. This CDR3 contains 15 residues. With V trimmed by 2 bases and J by 7 bases, 8 bases remained unmatched. Germline CDR1 and CDR2: MNHNS and SASEGT. CDR3 bases: TGTGCCAGCAGTGAAACAGGGGAGAGGAGGCAGCCCCAGCATTTT. Its translation is CASSETGERRQPQHF.

The J gene is TRBJ2-6, the V gene TRBV10-3, with a weak D call TRBD1 (6 bases). Trimming stripped 4 bases from V and 0 bases from J, with 10 bases between. The CDR3 length is 16 residues. CDR1 and CDR2 from the germline V gene are ENHRY and SYGVKD. CDR3 DNA: TGTGCCATCAGTGGGACAGCTGACTCTGGGGCCAACGTCCTGACTTTC. It codes for CAISGTADSGANVLTF.